This TCR beta chain was sequenced during a study of T cell clones after liver transplantation. Whole-study findings and limits: A significant post-transplant drop in circulating graft-donor-reactive CD4 TCRbeta sequences occurred in most of the 8 subjects.

About this clone: No antigen is known for it.

Using immunoSEQ multiplex PCR, the repertoire was profiled, and TCRdb retains in-frame clones only, with some absent. The sample lists tens of thousands of clones; around 78% were seen once. The V and J ends lost 1 base and 0 bases, in that order; junction bases with no gene match: 6. Germline-derived CDR1 and CDR2 are SGHTS and YDEGEE. CDR3 size: 17 residues. V is TRBV5-8 and J is TRBJ2-7, with 11 nucleotides matching TRBD2. Here the sequenced sample was CD4+ T cells from blood, taken at the 22-month timepoint. The clonotype originates from a human patient who received a liver transplant. Some T cells could come from the graft donor. As DNA, the CDR3 is TGTGCCAGCAGCTTGTCGGGACTAGCGGAGAGCTCCTACGAGCAGTACTTC. Protein sequence: CASSLSGLAESSYEQYF. Full variable domain (remainder filled in from reference TRBV5-8 and TRBJ2-7): EAGVTQSPTHLIKTRGQQATLRCSPISGHTSVYWYQQALGLGLQFLLWYDEGEERNRGNFPPRFSGRQFPNYSSELNVNALELEDSALYLCASSLSGLAESSYEQYFGPGTRLTVT.